Each of the 9 T cell receptor beta chains below was sequenced from the same sample in a study of blood T cell repertoires in COVID-19. TCRdb keeps only in-frame clones here, not all; method: immunoSEQ multiplex PCR. The sample contains roughly 42,000 clones, around 89% of which appear only once. Sequenced sample: peripheral blood. These receptor sequences come from a man aged 30-40 years with active or convalescent COVID-19.

J is TRBJ2-1 and V is TRBV5-1, with a weak D call TRBD2 (6 bases). Trimming took off 0 bases at V and 8 bases at J, with 12 bases between the two ends. The CDR3 is 14 amino acids. Germline CDR1 and CDR2: SGHRS and YFSETQ. CDR3 amino acids: CASSLGLVVDEQFF. CDR3 bases: TGCGCCAGCAGCTTGGGACTAGTCGTAGATGAGCAGTTCTTC.

The V call is TRBV10-1, the J call TRBJ1-2; D might be TRBD1 (6 bases). The V end was cut by 0 bases, the J end by 8 bases, with 22 bases between. Germline-derived CDR1 and CDR2 are WNHNN and SYGVQD (reference sequence). The CDR3 loop spans 17 amino acids. The CDR3 nucleotides read TGCGCCAGCAGTGAGTCGGCGGGGGCTGGTCCCTCACGAGGCTACACCTTC. Translated: CASSESAGAGPSRGYTF.

In this sample, this clone turned up a few times. This chain uses TRBV5-1 with TRBJ1-1; no firm D call. This CDR3 is 14 amino acids long. V lost 2 bases, J lost 5 bases, and 13 bases lay in between. Germline V gene sequence: CDR1 SGHRS, CDR2 YFSETQ. The CDR3 sequence: CASSFTGIGTEAFF. Written as DNA, the CDR3 is TGCGCCAGCAGCTTCACCGGTATCGGTACTGAAGCTTTCTTT.

This clone was seen only a few times. The J gene is TRBJ1-2, the V gene TRBV5-5, with TRBD1 as a possible D gene (5 bases). The CDR3 runs 13 residues. CDR1 is SGHKS, CDR2 YYEKEE, per germline (reference sequence). Trimming cost V 4 bases and J 4 bases, with 11 bases left between them. CDR3 coding DNA: TGTGCCAGCAGCCAGCAGGGAGGCTATGGCTACACCTTC. Residues: CASSQQGGYGYTF.

The chain carries TRBV24-1 and TRBJ2-7, with D uncertain. In germline, CDR1 is KGHDR, CDR2 SFDVKD. CDR3 length: 13 amino acids. V was pared by 12 bases and J by 0 bases, with 14 bases between. The CDR3 DNA is TGTGCCGGCGGCCGGCGGAACTCCTACGAGCAGTACGTC. Protein: CAGGRRNSYEQYV.

This chain links TRBV4-3 with TRBJ2-2; 7 nucleotides align to TRBD2. Germline V gives CDR1 LGHNA, CDR2 YSLEER. J gave up 4 bases and V 11 bases, and 10 bases lay outside the gene matches. The CDR3 length is 14 residues. The CDR3 loop reads CASGGGPGTGELFF. The CDR3 region has the DNA TGCGCCTCGGGGGGAGGGCCGGGCACCGGGGAGCTGTTTTTT.

J is TRBJ2-5 and V is TRBV19; 11 bases match TRBD2. The ends lost 3 bases at V and 4 bases at J; junction bases unmatched: 7. CDR1 LNHDA and CDR2 SQIVND come from the germline V gene (reference sequence). CDR3 size: 16 residues. The CDR3, as DNA: TGTGCCAGTAGTATTGGGCTAGCGGGGGGAGGAGAGACCCAGTACTTC. It codes for CASSIGLAGGGETQYF.

By share, this clone counts as large (0.1 to 1%). The chain is built from TRBV6-2 or TRBV6-3 and TRBJ1-1, with TRBD1 matching 8 bases. The trim removed 3 bases at V and 7 bases at J, leaving 4 bases unmatched. Germline-derived CDR1 and CDR2 are MNHEY and SVGEGT. This CDR3 region has 13 residues. CDR3 sequence: CASSYQGAVEAFF. Here the CDR3 DNA reads TGTGCCAGCAGTTATCAGGGGGCGGTTGAAGCTTTCTTT.

V and J are TRBV11-1 and TRBJ2-7; D call uncertain. V lost 0 bases to trimming and J lost 4 bases, with 16 bases between them. The germline V gene has CDR1 SGHAT and CDR2 FQDESV (reference sequence). This CDR3 comprises 16 residues. CDR3 DNA sequence: TGTGCCAGCAGCTTAGCTCCGTCAGATTTACGTTACGAGCAGTACTTC. This codes for CASSLAPSDLRYEQYF.